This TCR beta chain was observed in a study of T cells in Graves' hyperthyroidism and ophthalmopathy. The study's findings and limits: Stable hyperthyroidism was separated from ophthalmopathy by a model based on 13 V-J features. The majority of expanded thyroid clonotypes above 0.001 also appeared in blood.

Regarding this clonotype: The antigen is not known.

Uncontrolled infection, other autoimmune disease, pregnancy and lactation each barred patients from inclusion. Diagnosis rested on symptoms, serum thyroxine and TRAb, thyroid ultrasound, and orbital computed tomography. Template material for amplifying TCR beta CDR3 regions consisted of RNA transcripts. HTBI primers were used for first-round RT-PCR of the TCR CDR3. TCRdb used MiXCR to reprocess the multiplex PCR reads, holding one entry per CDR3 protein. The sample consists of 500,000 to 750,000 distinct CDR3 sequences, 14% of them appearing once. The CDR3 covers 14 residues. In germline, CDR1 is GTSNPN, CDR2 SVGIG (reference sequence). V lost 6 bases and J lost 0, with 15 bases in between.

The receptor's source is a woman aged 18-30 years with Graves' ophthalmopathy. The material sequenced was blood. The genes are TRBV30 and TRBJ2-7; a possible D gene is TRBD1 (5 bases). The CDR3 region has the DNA TGTGCCTGCGAACACAGGTTCAGCTCCTACGAGCAGTACTTC. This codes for CACEHRFSSYEQYF.